This TCR beta chain appears in the sequencing data of a study of blood T cells in healthy people across ages. A J-beta primer mix and a sample-barcoded 5' primer were used in a second PCR of roughly 7 to 12 cycles. TCRdb ran MiXCR on the 5' RACE reads and lists one entry per CDR3 protein. The sample consists of approximately 2,000,000 distinct CDR3 sequences, roughly 43% of them appearing once. This clonotype was counted a few times. V lost 1 base, J lost 4 bases, and 7 bases lay in between. CDR3 length: 13 amino acids. Germline-derived CDR1 and CDR2 are LNHDA and SQIVND (reference sequence). The chain has TRBV19 and TRBJ1-2; D is ambiguous. Sample: blood. The clonotype comes from a human donor in good health. In DNA form, the CDR3 reads TGTGCCAGTAGTATAGTTGAGGCCTATGGCTACACCTTC. This gives the protein CASSIVEAYGYTF.